Sequencing of this TCR beta chain was carried out in a study of immune evolution from preneoplasia to lung adenocarcinoma. V lost 6 bases to trimming and J lost 2 bases, with 5 bases between them. The germline V gene encodes CDR1 MDHEN and CDR2 SYDVKM. The CDR3 is made up of 11 amino acids. The repertoire was sequenced with immunoSEQ multiplex PCR; TCRdb's copy has only in-frame clones and lacks some. The table includes 11,000 to 15,000 clones, less than 90% detected once. This chain links TRBV28 with TRBJ2-7, with D uncertain. This clonotype originated in a donor at least 70 years old with lung adenocarcinoma. The sample was FFPE lung adenocarcinoma in situ tissue. CDR3 loop: CASRNAYEQYF. CDR3 coding DNA: TGTGCCAGCAGGAATGCCTACGAGCAGTACTTC.